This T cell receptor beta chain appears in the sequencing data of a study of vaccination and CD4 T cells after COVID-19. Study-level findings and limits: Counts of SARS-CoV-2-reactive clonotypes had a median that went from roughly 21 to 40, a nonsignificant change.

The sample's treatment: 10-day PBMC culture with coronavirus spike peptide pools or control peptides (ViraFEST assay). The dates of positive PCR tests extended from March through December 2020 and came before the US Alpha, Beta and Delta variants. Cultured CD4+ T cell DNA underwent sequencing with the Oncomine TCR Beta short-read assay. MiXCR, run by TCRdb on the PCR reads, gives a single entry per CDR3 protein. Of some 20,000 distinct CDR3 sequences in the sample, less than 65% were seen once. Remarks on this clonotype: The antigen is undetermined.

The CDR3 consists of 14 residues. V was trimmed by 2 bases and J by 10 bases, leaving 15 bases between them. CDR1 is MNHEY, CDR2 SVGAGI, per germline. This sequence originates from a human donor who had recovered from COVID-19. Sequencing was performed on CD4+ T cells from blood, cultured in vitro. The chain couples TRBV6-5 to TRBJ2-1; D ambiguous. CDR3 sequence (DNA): TGTGCCAGCAGTTACCCCCCGGTGTCGGAGGAGCAGTTCTTC. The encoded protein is CASSYPPVSEEQFF.